The 27 T cell receptor beta chains given below trace back to one sample, sequenced in a study of cytomegalovirus exposure and HLA in healthy donors. Profiled with immunoSEQ multiplex PCR; TCRdb holds only in-frame clones, not every one. The table lists approximately 160,000 clones, just under 90% of them singletons. The sequencing sample was made of PBMCs. Source of these receptors: a man between 18 and 35 years old in good health and CMV-seropositive.

The chain is built from TRBV27 and TRBJ2-1, with D perhaps matching TRBD1 (6 bases). CDR3 length: 14 residues. Trimming stripped 10 bases from V and 0 bases from J, with 13 bases between. CDR1 is MNHEY and CDR2 is SMNVEV in the germline V gene (reference sequence). Written as DNA, the CDR3 is TGTGCCACCTACAACAGGGACTCCTACAATGAGCAGTTCTTC. Translating gives CATYNRDSYNEQFF.

The V gene is TRBV6-1, the J gene TRBJ2-7; D not certain. The CDR3 has 13 amino acids. Germline V gene sequence: CDR1 MNHNS, CDR2 SASEGT. The V and J ends lost 1 base and 2 bases respectively, with 6 bases between them. CDR3 DNA: TGTGCCAGCAGTGAAGGGGCCCCCTACGAGCAGTACTTC. Its protein product is CASSEGAPYEQYF.

This clone was observed a handful of times. The rearrangement links TRBV6-4 to TRBJ2-2; D perhaps matches TRBD2 (5 bases). This CDR3 has 13 amino acids. Trimming stripped 2 bases from V and 5 bases from J, with 6 bases between. Per the germline V gene, CDR1 is MRHNA and CDR2 is SNTAGT. The CDR3 reads CASSDRETGELFF. CDR3 in DNA: TGTGCCAGCAGTGACAGGGAGACCGGGGAGCTGTTTTTT.

This clone has only one observation. The chain carries TRBV11-2 and TRBJ2-7; 7 nucleotides match TRBD2. Trimming at V came to 6 bases and at J to 3 bases, leaving 14 bases not matched to a gene. Germline CDR1 reads SGHAT; CDR2 reads FQNNGV. The length of the CDR3 is 16 residues. The CDR3 reads CASSLSMGGSDYEQYF. CDR3 coding DNA: TGTGCCAGCAGTCTTTCGATGGGGGGGTCTGACTACGAGCAGTACTTC.

The chain uses TRBV5-1 and TRBJ2-7; a weak D match, TRBD2 (6 bases). Germline V CDR1 and CDR2: SGHRS, YFSETQ. The CDR3 sequence is 15 residues long. With 0 bases removed from V and 0 bases from J, the gap between germline ends came to 10 bases. CDR3 nucleotide sequence: TGCGCCAGCAGCTTGGAGCCTAGCGCCTCCTACGAGCAGTACTTC. Translating it yields CASSLEPSASYEQYF.

In nucleotides, the CDR3 is TGTGCCAGCAGCGCAGCCCCGGGACAGGGTGTTGTCGAGCAGTACTTC. It encodes CASSAAPGQGVVEQYF. The rearrangement uses TRBV7-8 and TRBJ2-7; 9 nucleotides line up with TRBD1. Trimming at V came to 5 bases and at J to 6 bases, leaving 14 bases not matched to a gene. The V gene's germline CDR1 is SGHVS and CDR2 FQNEAQ. The CDR3 totals 16 residues. The complete variable domain, with remaining parts taken from reference TRBV7-8 and TRBJ2-7, reads GAGVSQSPRYKVAKRGQDVALRCDPISGHVSLFWYQQALGQGPEFLTYFQNEAQLDKSGLPSDRFFAERPEGSVSTLKIQRTQQEDSAVYLCASSAAPGQGVVEQYFGPGTRLTVT.

The chain is built from TRBV19 and TRBJ2-7; weak D call: TRBD2 (5 bases). Germline lookup yields CDR1 LNHDA and CDR2 SQIVND (reference sequence). The CDR3 extends over 15 amino acids. V was clipped by 3 bases and J by 7 bases, with 19 bases between them. The CDR3 nucleotides read TGTGCCAGTAGTATGGTCCCCCATCCTAGCTCGGAGCAGTACTTC. This sequence encodes CASSMVPHPSSEQYF.

This clone showed up just once. This sequence joins TRBV2 and TRBJ2-4; 9 positions agree with TRBD1. Germline lookup yields CDR1 SNHLY and CDR2 FYNNEI. This CDR3 is built from 15 residues. J gave up 6 bases and V 5 bases, and 8 bases lay outside the gene matches. CDR3 DNA sequence: TGTGCCAGCAGTATACAGGGGGCCAGGGGAAACATTCAGTACTTC. The encoded protein is CASSIQGARGNIQYF.

The rearrangement joins TRBV7-3 to TRBJ2-1; D gene ambiguous. The germline CDR1 and CDR2 sequences are SGHTA and FQGTGA. The germline V and J ends were trimmed by 4 bases and 0 bases, with 10 bases remaining between them. This CDR3 region has 15 residues. The CDR3 protein is CASSSPRGSYNEQFF. The CDR3 DNA reads TGTGCCAGCAGCTCACCTCGAGGCTCCTACAATGAGCAGTTCTTC.

J is TRBJ2-7 and V is TRBV5-6; 9 nucleotides align to TRBD2. J lost 2 bases, V lost 3 bases, and 6 bases had no gene match. The germline CDR1 and CDR2 sequences are SGHDT and YYEEEE. The CDR3 is 15 amino acids. The CDR3 nucleotides read TGTGCCAGCAGCTGGGCCGGGACTAGCCCCTACGAGCAGTACTTC. It encodes CASSWAGTSPYEQYF.

The rearrangement links TRBV7-8 to TRBJ2-5; 8 positions match TRBD2. CDR1 is SGHVS and CDR2 is FQNEAQ in the germline V gene. The length of the CDR3 is 17 residues. V trimming: 5 bases; J trimming: 2 bases; junction bases outside the gene matches: 13. The CDR3 spells CASSTRGGRGRQETQYF. Here the CDR3 DNA reads TGTGCCAGCAGCACGAGAGGGGGTCGCGGGAGGCAAGAGACCCAGTACTTC.

This chain links TRBV5-8 with TRBJ2-3; maybe TRBD2 (5 bases). The germline V and J ends were trimmed by 1 base and 2 bases, with 8 bases remaining between them. The germline V gene encodes CDR1 SGHTS and CDR2 YDEGEE. The length of the CDR3 is 14 residues. In DNA, the CDR3 is TGTGCCAGCAGCTTGCAGGACTCCACAGATACGCAGTATTTT. Translation: CASSLQDSTDTQYF.

The V and J genes are TRBV18 and TRBJ2-7; 9 nucleotides match TRBD1. V lost 1 base to trimming and J lost 4 bases; unmatched junction nucleotides: 5. In germline, CDR1 is KGHSH, CDR2 LQKENI. This CDR3 comprises 15 residues. In nucleotides, the CDR3 is TGTGCCAGCTCACCACTTCCCGGGACAGGGTACGAGCAGTACTTC. Translated: CASSPLPGTGYEQYF. Using reference TRBV18 and TRBJ2-7 for the parts outside the CDR3, the full variable domain is NAGVMQNPRHLVRRRGQEARLRCSPMKGHSHVYWYRQLPEEGLKFMVYLQKENIIDESGMPKERFSAEFPKEGPSILRIQQVVRGDSAAYFCASSPLPGTGYEQYFGPGTRLTVT.

This rearrangement joins TRBV14 to TRBJ2-2; 7 nucleotides agree with TRBD1. This CDR3 has 16 amino acids. J gave up 2 bases and V 4 bases, and 7 bases lay outside the gene matches. Germline-derived CDR1 and CDR2 are SGHDN and FVKESK. The CDR3 DNA reads TGTGCCAGCAGCCCCTTAAGGGGGCGCAACACCGGGGAGCTGTTTTTT. It translates to CASSPLRGRNTGELFF.

The chain links TRBV2 to TRBJ2-3; 11 bases align to TRBD2. Germline CDR1 is SNHLY and CDR2 is FYNNEI. The CDR3 is made up of 14 amino acids. Trimming cost V 6 bases and J 3 bases; bases outside gene matches: 2. CDR3 protein: CASSRTSGTDTQYF. DNA of the CDR3: TGTGCCAGCAGCAGGACTAGCGGGACAGATACGCAGTATTTT.

This sequence joins TRBV4-1 and TRBJ1-2; no clear D gene. The CDR3 contains 15 residues. The V end lost 0 bases, the J end lost 0 bases, and 8 bases lay between the germline ends. CDR1 and CDR2 from the germline V gene are MGHRA and YSYEKL. CDR3 region: CASSQDWAPNYGYTF. The CDR3 nucleotides are TGCGCCAGCAGCCAAGATTGGGCCCCTAACTATGGCTACACCTTC.

J is TRBJ1-4 and V is TRBV30; TRBD1 matches 9 bases. This CDR3 has 13 amino acids. Germline lookup yields CDR1 GTSNPN and CDR2 SVGIG (reference sequence). V lost 5 bases to trimming and J lost 11 bases; unmatched junction nucleotides: 9. Here the CDR3 DNA reads TGTGCCTGGGCCCGGACAGGGGCTGAGAAACTGTTTTTT. It is translated as CAWARTGAEKLFF.

The chain links TRBV27 to TRBJ2-1; 11 nucleotides align to TRBD2. The CDR3 spans 14 residues. V lost 6 bases to trimming and J lost 9 bases; unmatched junction nucleotides: 7. Germline V gives CDR1 MNHEY, CDR2 SMNVEV (reference sequence). The CDR3 here is CASSPSGRLGEQFF. In nucleotides, the CDR3 is TGTGCCAGCAGCCCTAGCGGGAGGTTAGGTGAGCAGTTCTTC.

The rearrangement joins TRBV4-1 to TRBJ2-2; 9 bases match TRBD2. CDR1 and CDR2 (germline): MGHRA, YSYEKL. Germline trimming cut 0 bases from V and 5 bases from J; bases unmatched to any gene: 13. This CDR3 is 19 amino acids long. Written as DNA, the CDR3 is TGCGCCAGCAGCCAAGAAGTAGGGCTAGCGGGACGAGGTACCGGGGAGCTGTTTTTT. As protein: CASSQEVGLAGRGTGELFF.

The rearrangement joins TRBV19 to TRBJ1-2, with a weak D call TRBD1 (6 bases). The CDR3 extends over 15 amino acids. Germline V CDR1 and CDR2: LNHDA, SQIVND (reference sequence). Trimming left V 7 bases short and J 8 bases short, with 23 bases between. This chain's CDR3 is CASTKIQGKLRGYTF. CDR3 sequence (DNA): TGTGCCAGTACCAAGATACAGGGAAAGCTGCGGGGCTACACCTTC.

This clone was counted a single time. The chain has TRBV7-6 and TRBJ2-1, with D uncertain. Trimming took off 4 bases at V and 10 bases at J, with 14 bases between the two ends. The CDR3 is made up of 13 amino acids. From germline, CDR1 is SGHVS and CDR2 FNYEAQ. CDR3 nucleotide sequence: TGTGCCAGCAGCTCCCTCCTAGGTGGGGAGCAGTTCTTC. The encoded protein is CASSSLLGGEQFF.

This chain uses TRBV7-3 with TRBJ1-1; 9 bases map to TRBD1. V trimming: 3 bases; J trimming: 4 bases; junction bases outside the gene matches: 0. This CDR3 region has 13 residues. The germline gives CDR1 SGHTA, CDR2 FQGTGA. The CDR3 spells CASSLTGGTEAFF. The CDR3 DNA follows: TGTGCCAGCAGCTTGACAGGGGGCACTGAAGCTTTCTTT.

V and J are TRBV29-1 and TRBJ2-7; D is uncertain. This CDR3 is 11 amino acids long. Between the trimmed V and J ends, which lost 7 bases and 3 bases, there was a span of 10 bases. CDR1 is SQVTM, CDR2 ANQGSEA, per germline. CDR3 in DNA: TGCAGCGCTCAAATACACTACGAGCAGTACTTC. The encoded protein is CSAQIHYEQYF.

Only one count was recorded for this clone. The chain recombines TRBV2 with TRBJ1-5; possibly TRBD1 for D (5 bases). The V end was cut by 6 bases, the J end by 1 base, with 13 bases between. This CDR3 has 15 residues. Germline V gene data show CDR1 as SNHLY and CDR2 as FYNNEI. The CDR3 DNA reads as TGTGCCAGCAGAGCGTGGCGGGACAGCAATCAGCCCCAGCATTTT. Its translation: CASRAWRDSNQPQHF.

V and J are TRBV6-1 and TRBJ2-2, with 11 bases that match TRBD1. Germline values: CDR1 MNHNS, CDR2 SASEGT. CDR3 length: 16 amino acids. The V and J ends lost 3 bases and 3 bases, in that order; junction bases with no gene match: 3. The CDR3 sequence: CASSDGTGGDTGELFF. The CDR3 bases are TGTGCCAGCAGTGACGGGACAGGGGGGGACACCGGGGAGCTGTTTTTT.

The chain employs TRBV7-9 and TRBJ2-2; TRBD1 matches at 7 bases. The germline CDR1 and CDR2 sequences are SEHNR and FQNEAQ (reference sequence). CDR3 length equals 16 residues. J was trimmed by 5 bases and V by 1 base; bases with no gene match: 7. CDR3 nucleotides: TGTGCCAGCAGCTTAGGACAGGGAGAAGCGACCGGGGAGCTGTTTTTT. Translated, it gives CASSLGQGEATGELFF.

The chain recombines TRBV5-1 with TRBJ2-7; 8 nucleotides line up with TRBD1. The V gene end was trimmed by 4 bases and the J gene end by 2 bases; junction bases not matched to a gene: 11. Germline CDR1 SGHRS, CDR2 YFSETQ. This CDR3 region has 16 residues. In nucleotides, the CDR3 is TGCGCCAGCAGCGCTAATCCGGGACAGGCAACCTACGAGCAGTACTTC. This translates into CASSANPGQATYEQYF.